This record covers a single T cell receptor (beta chain). This clonotype appeared a few times. There is no known antigen for this receptor. Base-call qualities are not available, and no considerably larger clone is one nucleotide away. This sample stems from a study of patients and donors after allogeneic stem cell transplantation (dated by TCRdb to between 2020 and 2021). Library preparation employed RT-PCR. This sample was sequenced with a NextSeq 550. The raw public data were reprocessed by TCRdb itself: fastp quality trimming at Q25, MiXCR clonotype calling, in-frame beta chains only. Under each unique CDR3 protein, matching rows form one entry showing the most common genes and DNA. The sample includes approximately 90,000 distinct CDR3 sequences, with roughly 5.2% observed a single time. The ten largest clones capture 2.6% of the sample. This sequence originates from a human donor who was either an allogeneic HSCT recipient or a stem cell or donor lymphocyte infusion donor (not recorded which). It is not recorded whose cells these are; they may come from a transplant donor. The sample taken for sequencing was blood, either unsorted or a sorted T cell fraction (not recorded which).

The CDR3 reads CASSQAHMNTEAFF. The nucleotide sequence reads as follows: TGTGCCAGCAGTCAGGCCCACATGAACACTGAAGCTTTCTTT. This receptor chain uses TRBV27 and TRBJ1-1; too little of a D gene remains to name it. V is clipped by 5 bases and J by 0 bases, and the sequence between their germline boundaries is 10 bases long. From the germline V gene (reference sequence), CDR1 is MNHEY and CDR2 is SMNVEV. The CDR3, from cysteine to phenylalanine, totals 14 residues. The retained sequence is limited to the CDR3, 42 bases, with the frame set at the first base.